The T cell receptor beta chain described here comes from a study of beta chain features in type 1 diabetes listed by TCRdb under 2018. Study-level background: Patients and healthy donors did not differ in mean age, gender distribution, total cell number or subset yield. A total of roughly 98,000,000 sorted cells were examined across all samples, and RNA yield correlated strongly with the number of cells per subset. Regulatory and stem cell-like memory subsets were isolated from only 8 patients and 8 healthy donors, whereas naive and central memory subsets came from all 30 or so donors. In the study, recently diagnosed type 1 diabetes patients and matched healthy donors were compared on the TCRB repertoires of their sorted circulating CD4+ T cell subsets. The investigation overall reported the following: Shorter templates might be favored by PCR, yet because patient and control samples were amplified and corrected together, any such skew would affect both groups equally. Naive, central memory and regulatory TCRB repertoires appeared more similar among patients than among healthy donors. Type 1 diabetes patients showed a moderate but significant shortening of TCRB CDR3 length in all four CD4+ subsets. Sequencing cDNA rather than genomic DNA could over-represent highly expressing activated cells, although activation and CD3 levels did not differ between groups. HLA sub-analyses involved small numbers of individuals, so any influence of HLA type on TCRB rearrangement remained unresolved. Patients with type 1 diabetes made fewer insertions and deleted more nucleotides at VDJ recombination sites, implying thymic rearrangement abnormalities.

The germline V gene encodes CDR1 SGHTA and CDR2 FQGNSA. The cysteine opens and the phenylalanine closes a CDR3 of 13 amino acids. This entry keeps only the CDR3 DNA: 39 bases, framed from base 1. V drops 7 bases and J drops 0 bases, leaving 7 bases in between. From each donor, a single peripheral blood sample of about 100 mL on average was drawn into heparinised tubes. Using a panel that included CD45RO, CCR7, CD25, CD127, CD95 and CD27, naive, central memory, regulatory and stem cell-like memory CD4+ T cells were sorted on a BD FACSAria II. All sorted populations exceeded 95% purity. PBMCs were separated immediately by Lymphoprep density gradient centrifugation and were stained directly, without being cultured. So that batch effects would be minimized, each experiment stained and sorted samples in pairs, pairing one healthy donor with one patient. This clone was detected a few times. What this receptor recognizes is not known. Base-call qualities are not available, and no considerably larger clone is one nucleotide away.

The High Capacity cDNA Reverse Transcription Kit was used to reverse transcribe all of the isolated RNA, meaning that expressed TCRB transcripts were what got sequenced. Naive, central memory and regulatory T cell samples underwent deep immunoSEQ sequencing, averaging approximately 3.3 million total reads per sample. After sorted cells were lysed in RLT buffer, RNA was extracted with DNase-treated RNeasy Micro or Mini kits, with the choice depending on cell number. Each cell subset was processed separately to prevent cross-contamination, with patient and healthy donor samples processed together. TCRB sequences were amplified from cDNA with the immunoSEQ multiplex PCR, producing 87-bp fragments spanning the CDR3 region. Sequencing of the amplicons was performed on the Illumina HiSeq platform. The published analysis was carried out like this. Synthetic template baselines were used to correct PCR bias computationally, reads within Hamming distance 2 were collapsed together, and singletons that could not be merged were discarded. Reads were aligned against IMGT to assign V, D and J genes, CDR3 length and insertions or deletions at six rearrangement sites. Within each subset, clonotype counts were normalized to the number of sorted cells before true diversity and Gini coefficients were calculated with the tcR R package. Repertoire sharing was quantified using the overlap coefficient calculated on TCRB nucleotide sequences. Out-of-frame TCRB sequences from naive cells were analyzed as a proxy for the pre-selection repertoire. TCRdb retrieved this table from immuneACCESS and kept in-frame rearrangements only. Not all clones are present; in checked studies, unresolved V genes account for under half, and no reason is known for the remainder. V and J calls plus clone size are reproduced from that table; the DNA served to infer D and trimming. This sample comprises hundreds of thousands of clones, under 20% of them detected only once. Of the sample, 0.023% is held by the ten largest clones.

This receptor was obtained from a woman aged 18-29 years in good health. The sequenced sample was naive CD4+ T cells from blood. The intended sense of this specimen's cell subset or site label: true naive CD4+ T cells. The chain uses TRBV7-2 and TRBJ1-3, with the D gene call left open. DNA sequence: TGTGCCAGCATCCCGTTCTCTGGAAACACCATATATTTT. Its protein reads: CASIPFSGNTIYF. Reference TRBV7-2 and TRBJ1-3 proteins supply the regions before and after the CDR3; the full variable domain is: GAGVSQSPSNKVTEKGKDVELRCDPISGHTALYWYRQSLGQGLEFLIYFQGNSAPDKSGLPSDRFSAERTGGSVSTLTIQRTQQEDSAVYLCASIPFSGNTIYFGEGSWLTVV.